A selection of T cell receptor beta chains follows, all from one sample in a study of sequential checkpoint blockade in melanoma. TCRdb keeps only in-frame clones here, not all; method: immunoSEQ multiplex PCR. The profile shows some 9,100 clones, approximately 73% of them singletons. This sample comprised CD8+ T cells sorted from blood (inferred from file names), obtained from a patient given nivolumab and ipilimumab in sequence. The receptors originated from a human donor with melanoma. Both conserved end residues are part of each CDR3. D genes are given only for firm matches. Rows may omit the clone size; those that give it use once, few, many or a size class.

j_call d_call cdr3_length v_call clone_size cdr3_aa cdr3_nt
TRBJ1-6 . 15 TRBV7-9 . CASSHPGGNNSPLHF TGTGCCAGCAGCCACCCCGGGGGTAATAATTCACCCCTCCACTTT
TRBJ2-1 TRBD2 13 TRBV6-4 . CASSDSGRDEQFF TGTGCCAGCAGTGACTCTGGGAGGGATGAGCAGTTCTTC
TRBJ2-4 TRBD1 16 TRBV18 . CASSPPTGDAKNIQYF TGTGCCAGCTCACCACCGACAGGGGATGCCAAAAACATTCAGTACTTC
TRBJ1-2 TRBD1 16 TRBV6-1 large CASSEALGTGDRSYTF TGTGCCAGCAGTGAAGCGTTAGGGACAGGGGATAGGAGCTACACCTTC
TRBJ1-4 . 13 TRBV25-1 . CASSRGGYEKLFF TGTGCCAGCAGTCGGGGGGGATACGAAAAACTGTTTTTT
TRBJ2-7 TRBD1 13 TRBV27 . CASSFGQGAEQYF TGTGCCAGCAGTTTCGGACAGGGTGCCGAGCAGTACTTC
TRBJ1-4 TRBD1 14 TRBV7-8 . CASSLDRGYEKLFF TGTGCCAGCAGCCTAGACAGGGGGTATGAAAAACTGTTTTTT
TRBJ1-4 . 15 TRBV7-8 . CASSLWDIEGEKLFF TGTGCCAGCAGCTTATGGGACATCGAGGGTGAAAAACTGTTTTTT
TRBJ2-5 . 14 TRBV30 . CAWSEMQGQETQYF TGTGCCTGGAGTGAGATGCAGGGACAAGAGACCCAGTACTTC
TRBJ1-1 . 13 TRBV15 . CATSRNQNTEAFF TGTGCCACCAGCAGAAATCAGAACACTGAAGCTTTCTTT